The 30 T cell receptor beta chains below all came from one sample that was sequenced in a study of blood T cell repertoires in COVID-19. TCRdb keeps only in-frame clones here, not all; method: immunoSEQ multiplex PCR. This sample has around 190,000 clones, with less than 90% found just once. The sequencing input was peripheral blood. The receptors derive from a woman aged 65 to 85 with COVID-19, enrolled during active disease.

To note about this clone: Other DNA sequences from this sample encode an identical CDR3 as well. CDR3: CASSPPGLAGYTDTQYF. The CDR3 coding sequence is TGTGCCAGCTCACCTCCGGGACTAGCGGGCTACACAGATACGCAGTATTTT. This sequence joins TRBV18 and TRBJ2-3, with 12 positions matching TRBD2. Losses at the gene ends were 3 bases for V and 2 bases for J; bases not matched to a gene: 6. This CDR3 has 17 residues. Germline CDR1 reads KGHSH; CDR2 reads LQKENI. The whole variable domain, filled in from reference TRBV18 and TRBJ2-3, reads NAGVMQNPRHLVRRRGQEARLRCSPMKGHSHVYWYRQLPEEGLKFMVYLQKENIIDESGMPKERFSAEFPKEGPSILRIQQVVRGDSAAYFCASSPPGLAGYTDTQYFGPGTRLTVL.

The rearrangement uses TRBV5-1 and TRBJ1-1; 9 positions agree with TRBD1. The CDR3 has 14 residues. The ends lost 3 bases at V and 4 bases at J; junction bases unmatched: 4. The germline V gene encodes CDR1 SGHRS and CDR2 YFSETQ. DNA for the CDR3: TGCGCCAGCAGCTCGACAGGGGGAGTCACTGAAGCTTTCTTT. It codes for CASSSTGGVTEAFF.

J is TRBJ1-5 and V is TRBV30, with 9 nucleotides matching TRBD1. The CDR3 covers 15 residues. Germline V gene data show CDR1 as GTSNPN and CDR2 as SVGIG (reference sequence). V shed 3 bases and J 6 bases; nucleotides not matched to a gene: 9. CDR3 coding DNA: TGTGCCTGGAGCCTGACAGGGGGAACCGGTCAGCCCCAGCATTTT. Its translation is CAWSLTGGTGQPQHF.

The J gene is TRBJ2-1, the V gene TRBV18; D is uncertain. Germline V gene sequence: CDR1 KGHSH, CDR2 LQKENI. This CDR3 comprises 15 residues. The germline V and J ends were trimmed by 3 bases and 0 bases, with 9 bases remaining between them. CDR3 bases: TGTGCCAGCTCACCGAGCTTAAGCTCCTACAATGAGCAGTTCTTC. This translates into CASSPSLSSYNEQFF.

V usage is TRBV4-3 and J usage is TRBJ1-2, with a tentative D call TRBD1 (5 bases). Per germline, CDR1 LGHNA and CDR2 YSLEER. V shed 0 bases and J shed 8 bases, with 22 bases lying between them. This CDR3 is built from 17 residues. The CDR3 protein is CASSQDLVNQGFNGYTF. Here the CDR3 DNA reads TGCGCCAGCAGCCAAGATCTTGTTAATCAGGGATTTAACGGCTACACCTTC.

The chain carries TRBV30 and TRBJ1-2; 10 nucleotides match TRBD1. CDR3 length: 13 residues. With V trimmed by 4 bases and J by 7 bases, 6 bases remained unmatched. Germline CDR1 is GTSNPN and CDR2 is SVGIG (reference sequence). The CDR3 DNA reads as TGTGCCTGGACCGCGGACAGGGGGATTGGCTACACCTTC. Its translation is CAWTADRGIGYTF. The full variable domain, rest sourced from reference TRBV30 and TRBJ1-2, is SQTIHQWPATLVQPVGSPLSLECTVEGTSNPNLYWYRQAAGRGLQLLFYSVGIGQISSEVPQNLSASRPQDRQFILSSKKLLLSDSGFYLCAWTADRGIGYTFGSGTRLTVV.

V usage is TRBV19 and J usage is TRBJ2-5; D is possibly TRBD2 (5 bases). V lost 1 base, J lost 1 base, and 10 bases lay in between. From germline, CDR1 is LNHDA and CDR2 SQIVND (reference sequence). The CDR3 loop spans 15 amino acids. The CDR3 DNA reads as TGTGCCAGTAGTATAGGCGCGGGCGTCCAAGAGACCCAGTACTTC. Translating gives CASSIGAGVQETQYF.

The chain is built from TRBV10-3 and TRBJ2-7; tentative D call: TRBD1 (5 bases). Trimming took 11 bases from V and 3 from J, leaving 23 bases between them. From germline, CDR1 is ENHRY and CDR2 SYGVKD. The CDR3 sequence is 15 residues long. The CDR3 is CAATDSGKVGYEQYF. The CDR3 DNA reads TGTGCCGCAACCGACTCAGGGAAGGTTGGCTACGAGCAGTACTTC.

The CDR3 spells CASSQGQGASPYEQYF. The CDR3 bases are TGTGCCAGTAGTCAAGGACAGGGAGCCTCCCCCTACGAGCAGTACTTC. V is TRBV19 and J is TRBJ2-7; 8 bases match TRBD1. The CDR3 runs 16 residues. The germline V gene encodes CDR1 LNHDA and CDR2 SQIVND (reference sequence). Trimming removed 5 bases from V and 2 bases from J; junction bases left unmatched: 11. The entire variable domain, with the rest obtained from reference TRBV19 and TRBJ2-7, is as follows: DGGITQSPKYLFRKEGQNVTLSCEQNLNHDAMYWYRQDPGQGLRLIYYSQIVNDFQKGDIAEGYSVSREKKESFPLTVTSAQKNPTAFYLCASSQGQGASPYEQYFGPGTRLTVT.

A few counts support this clone. The rearrangement links TRBV6-4 to TRBJ2-5; TRBD2 matches at 10 bases. This CDR3 comprises 19 residues. Germline V gene lookup returns CDR1 MRHNA and CDR2 SNTAGT. Germline trimming cut 7 bases from V and 3 bases from J; bases unmatched to any gene: 20. In DNA, the CDR3 is TGTGCCAGCACCTCACTGGCTAGCGGGAGAGGGGCCCCCGAAGAGACCCAGTACTTC. Translation: CASTSLASGRGAPEETQYF.

The V and J genes are TRBV11-2 and TRBJ2-7, with D perhaps TRBD2 (6 bases). The length of the CDR3 is 14 residues. Per the germline V gene, CDR1 is SGHAT and CDR2 is FQNNGV. Trimming left V 5 bases short and J 0 bases short, with 11 bases between. CDR3 amino acids: CASSRGLGSYEQYF. In DNA, the CDR3 is TGTGCCAGCAGCCGGGGACTTGGCTCCTACGAGCAGTACTTC.

J is TRBJ2-3 and V is TRBV27, with 11 bases that match TRBD2. Unmatched junction bases numbered 4, after V lost 4 bases and J lost 1 base. The CDR3 is 16 amino acids. Germline V gene sequence: CDR1 MNHEY, CDR2 SMNVEV (reference sequence). This CDR3 is CASSSPLAGGTDTQYF. In DNA form, the CDR3 reads TGTGCCAGCAGTTCCCCACTAGCGGGAGGCACAGATACGCAGTATTTT.

The V gene is TRBV7-2, the J gene TRBJ1-2, with D unclear. Germline V gene lookup returns CDR1 SGHTA and CDR2 FQGNSA. Trimming took 5 bases from V and 1 from J, leaving 14 bases between them. The CDR3 sequence is 15 residues long. CDR3 amino acids: CASSLRLTFNYGYTF. The DNA of the CDR3 is TGTGCCAGCAGCCTCCGTTTGACTTTTAACTATGGCTACACCTTC.

The chain recombines TRBV3-1 (or the pseudogene TRBV3-2) with TRBJ2-5; D might be TRBD2 (6 bases). The V gene lost 1 base and the J gene lost 0 bases, with 15 bases spanning the gap. CDR1 LGHDT and CDR2 YNNKEL come from the germline V gene (reference sequence). CDR3 size: 17 residues. CDR3 loop: CASSQVLRWGDQETQYF. The CDR3 DNA sequence: TGTGCCAGCAGCCAAGTTTTGCGATGGGGGGACCAAGAGACCCAGTACTTC.

The genes are TRBV28 and TRBJ2-7, with 7 bases matching TRBD2. V shed 3 bases, J shed 1 base, and the junction held 12 bases outside the gene matches. From germline, CDR1 is MDHEN and CDR2 SYDVKM. This CDR3 contains 17 residues. In DNA form, the CDR3 reads TGTGCCAGCAGTTTCGTGGCGGGTGAGCGGGGATCCTACGAGCAGTACTTC. It codes for CASSFVAGERGSYEQYF.

The chain links TRBV28 to TRBJ2-1; possible D gene TRBD2, 6 bases. Between the trimmed V and J ends, which lost 1 base and 1 base, there was a span of 11 bases. CDR1 and CDR2 (germline): MDHEN, SYDVKM. This CDR3 contains 16 residues. DNA for the CDR3: TGTGCCAGCAGTTTATTCGGGAGTGGATCCTACAATGAGCAGTTCTTC. This codes for CASSLFGSGSYNEQFF.

This chain joins TRBV27 and TRBJ2-3; D gene unclear. The CDR3 sequence is 16 residues long. V was pared by 2 bases and J by 0 bases, with 12 bases between. Germline CDR1 MNHEY, CDR2 SMNVEV (reference sequence). The chain's CDR3 is CASSLTLDPSTDTQYF. In nucleotides, the CDR3 is TGTGCCAGCAGTTTAACGCTAGACCCTAGCACAGATACGCAGTATTTT.

The genes are TRBV21-1 and TRBJ2-5; the table's D call, TRBD1, was not checked against the DNA. TRBV21-1 constitutes a pseudogene. This CDR3 has 16 amino acids. The chain's CDR3 is CASSKAHTDPGETQYF. CDR3 nucleotide sequence: TGTGCCAGCAGCAAAGCGCACACAGACCCCGGAGAGACCCAGTACTTC.

J is TRBJ2-7 and V is TRBV28; 7 bases align to TRBD1. V lost 3 bases to trimming and J lost 0 bases; unmatched junction nucleotides: 5. Germline CDR1 reads MDHEN; CDR2 reads SYDVKM. This CDR3 region has 15 residues. CDR3 loop: CASSFRQGFSYEQYF. For the CDR3, the DNA is TGTGCCAGCAGTTTCCGACAGGGCTTCTCCTACGAGCAGTACTTC. The full variable domain, with the rest looked up from reference TRBV28 and TRBJ2-7, is DVKVTQSSRYLVKRTGEKVFLECVQDMDHENMFWYRQDPGLGLRLIYFSYDVKMKEKGDIPEGYSVSREKKERFSLILESASTNQTSMYLCASSFRQGFSYEQYFGPGTRLTVT.

The chain is built from TRBV24-1 and TRBJ2-7; maybe TRBD1 (5 bases). V lost 4 bases, J lost 3 bases, and 12 bases lay in between. CDR3 length: 14 residues. Germline lookup yields CDR1 KGHDR and CDR2 SFDVKD. CDR3 bases: TGTGCCACCAGTGAACGCCGACAGTACTACGAGCAGTACTTC. This gives the protein CATSERRQYYEQYF.

This chain links TRBV18 with TRBJ2-1; 8 nucleotides agree with TRBD2. The CDR3 runs 16 residues. Unmatched junction bases numbered 7, after V lost 4 bases and J lost 2 bases. Germline V gene data show CDR1 as KGHSH and CDR2 as LQKENI. This CDR3 is CASSQPSGGPYNEQFF. The CDR3 DNA follows: TGTGCCAGCTCACAACCATCGGGAGGGCCCTACAATGAGCAGTTCTTC.

This clone was recorded only once. The chain combines TRBV7-2 with TRBJ2-5, with D perhaps TRBD1 (6 bases). The CDR3 consists of 13 residues. Per the germline V gene, CDR1 is SGHTA and CDR2 is FQGNSA. Trimming pared 1 base from V and 3 bases from J, leaving 6 bases between. CDR3: CASSLGTEETQYF. The CDR3 DNA reads as TGTGCCAGCAGCTTAGGGACAGAAGAGACCCAGTACTTC.

The rearrangement uses TRBV19 and TRBJ1-2, with TRBD1 identical over 7 bases. The V segment lost 11 bases and the J segment 4 bases; nucleotides outside the gene matches: 7. This CDR3 spans 12 amino acids. Germline V gene data show CDR1 as LNHDA and CDR2 as SQIVND (reference sequence). CDR3 DNA: TGTGCCGCCCGGACAGGCGTCTATGGCTACACCTTC. Residues: CAARTGVYGYTF. The full variable domain, completed using reference TRBV19 and TRBJ1-2, is DGGITQSPKYLFRKEGQNVTLSCEQNLNHDAMYWYRQDPGQGLRLIYYSQIVNDFQKGDIAEGYSVSREKKESFPLTVTSAQKNPTAFYLCAARTGVYGYTFGSGTRLTVV.

CDR3 sequence reads: CASILQGRGYTF. The CDR3 DNA reads TGTGCCAGCATATTACAGGGTCGTGGCTACACCTTC. The chain joins TRBV2 to TRBJ1-2, with a tentative D call TRBD1 (6 bases). The germline V gene has CDR1 SNHLY and CDR2 FYNNEI. V gave up 7 bases and J gave up 7 bases, with 13 bases separating them. There are 12 residues in the CDR3.

The V call is TRBV7-2, the J call TRBJ2-7; a possible D gene is TRBD1 (5 bases). The length of the CDR3 is 14 residues. Germline CDR1 reads SGHTA; CDR2 reads FQGNSA. The V gene lost 1 base and the J gene lost 3 bases, with 10 bases spanning the gap. The CDR3, as DNA: TGTGCCAGCAGCTTAGGCAGGGCCAACTACGAGCAGTACTTC. Encoded protein: CASSLGRANYEQYF.

The V and J genes are TRBV3-1 (or the pseudogene TRBV3-2) and TRBJ1-2; tentatively, D is TRBD1 (6 bases). V was cut by 6 bases and J by 5 bases, with 19 bases left in between. The CDR3 contains 15 residues. Germline V lookup: CDR1 LGHDT, CDR2 YNNKEL (reference sequence). CDR3 nucleotides: TGTGCCAGCAGTCGGAATTTGGGGGCAGGGTATGGCTACACCTTC. Translation: CASSRNLGAGYGYTF.

This clone came up once. The V and J genes are TRBV5-1 and TRBJ1-4; 10 bases line up with TRBD1. This CDR3 contains 16 residues. Germline V lookup: CDR1 SGHRS, CDR2 YFSETQ. V shed 1 base and J 6 bases; nucleotides not matched to a gene: 6. The CDR3 region is CASSLPTGGEDEKLFF. CDR3 DNA sequence: TGCGCCAGCAGCTTGCCGACAGGGGGCGAGGATGAAAAACTGTTTTTT. Combining the CDR3 with reference TRBV5-1 and TRBJ1-4 gives the whole variable domain KAGVTQTPRYLIKTRGQQVTLSCSPISGHRSVSWYQQTPGQGLQFLFEYFSETQRNKGNFPGRFSGRQFSNSRSEMNVSTLELGDSALYLCASSLPTGGEDEKLFFGSGTQLSVL.

The V and J genes are TRBV2 and TRBJ2-1; 8 bases match TRBD2. CDR3 length equals 15 residues. V gave up 6 bases and J gave up 3 bases; unmatched junction bases: 7. Germline V gene data show CDR1 as SNHLY and CDR2 as FYNNEI. This CDR3 is CASRPRRGGYNEQFF. CDR3 in DNA: TGTGCCAGCAGACCTCGACGGGGGGGCTACAATGAGCAGTTCTTC.

The genes are TRBV28 and TRBJ1-2, with 7 bases identical to TRBD1. The trim removed 5 bases at V and 5 bases at J, leaving 8 bases unmatched. The CDR3 runs to 14 residues. Germline CDR1 is MDHEN and CDR2 is SYDVKM. This CDR3 reads CASSQTGERYGYTF. The CDR3 region has the DNA TGTGCCAGCAGTCAAACAGGGGAACGGTATGGCTACACCTTC.

The V call is TRBV9, the J call TRBJ1-2; TRBD1 is a possible D gene (5 bases). Germline CDR1 SGDLS, CDR2 YYNGEE. V was cut by 0 bases and J by 5 bases, with 11 bases left in between. CDR3 length: 14 amino acids. The CDR3 loop reads CASSVGGGEYGYTF. In nucleotides, the CDR3 is TGTGCCAGCAGCGTAGGTGGGGGGGAGTATGGCTACACCTTC.